The present T cell receptor beta chain was sequenced within a study of CD8 T cells in ankylosing spondylitis. Points from the study as a whole: Earlier work had already found some motif variants in reactive arthritis synovial fluid and blood.

TCRdb fed the 5' RACE reads into MiXCR, producing one record per CDR3 protein. Altogether 270,000 or so distinct CDR3 sequences are present, over 15% being singletons, with the ten largest covering more than 25%. Turning to this clonotype: Antigen specificity is unknown.

Trimming left V 5 bases short and J 1 base short, with 11 bases between. From germline, CDR1 is SEHNR and CDR2 FQNEAQ (reference sequence). The CDR3 loop spans 14 amino acids. Sequencing was done on a sample of blood, either unsorted or a sorted T cell fraction (not recorded which). The sequence was collected from a male donor with ankylosing spondylitis or in good health (not recorded which). J is TRBJ1-1 and V is TRBV7-9, with no clear D. The CDR3 spells CASSPVTENTEAFF. The CDR3 bases are TGTGCCAGCAGCCCCGTAACAGAGAACACTGAAGCTTTCTTT. Looking up the rest from reference TRBV7-9 and TRBJ1-1 gives the full variable domain: DTGVSQNPRHKITKRGQNVTFRCDPISEHNRLYWYRQTLGQGPEFLTYFQNEAQLEKSRLLSDRFSAERPKGSFSTLEIQRTEQGDSAMYLCASSPVTENTEAFFGQGTRLTVV.